These 9 T cell receptor beta chains were all obtained from the same sample, sequenced in a study of T cells in Graves' hyperthyroidism and ophthalmopathy. RNA transcripts gave rise to amplified TCR beta CDR3 regions. When the TCR CDR3 underwent first-round RT-PCR, the HTBI primer set was used. TCRdb redid the calling of the multiplex PCR reads with MiXCR, one entry per CDR3 protein. Among approximately 600,000 distinct CDR3 sequences listed, over 12% were seen once. The sequencing sample was made of blood. These receptors were obtained from a woman under 30 with Graves' ophthalmopathy.

This clonotype was counted many times. The chain is built from TRBV20-1 and TRBJ1-2, with 10 nucleotides matching TRBD1. Germline CDR1 is DFQATT and CDR2 is SNEGSKA (reference sequence). With V trimmed by 5 bases and J by 8 bases, 5 bases remained unmatched. The CDR3 sequence is 12 residues long. CDR3 sequence: CSASDRGLGYTF. CDR3 DNA sequence: TGCAGTGCTTCTGACAGGGGGCTAGGCTACACCTTC.

This clonotype was detected ten times or more. V is TRBV15 and J is TRBJ2-1; 11 nucleotides line up with TRBD2. This CDR3 spans 17 amino acids. The germline V gene encodes CDR1 LNHNV and CDR2 YYDKDF (reference sequence). V lost 3 bases to trimming and J lost 7 bases; unmatched junction nucleotides: 11. The CDR3 is CATSRLTSGSGRNEQFF. The DNA of the CDR3 is TGTGCCACCAGCAGGTTAACTAGCGGGAGCGGTAGAAATGAGCAGTTCTTC.

This chain connects TRBV19 to TRBJ1-5; perhaps TRBD1 as D (5 bases). With 6 bases removed from V and 6 bases from J, the gap between germline ends came to 12 bases. Germline CDR1 LNHDA, CDR2 SQIVND (reference sequence). The CDR3 covers 13 residues. In DNA form, the CDR3 reads TGTGCCAGTAGGGCCCTTCAGGGTCAGCCCCAGCATTTT. Protein product: CASRALQGQPQHF.

This clonotype showed up many times. V usage is TRBV18 and J usage is TRBJ2-5; the D is unclear. The V end lost 4 bases, the J end lost 5 bases, and 11 bases lay between the germline ends. This CDR3 is 13 amino acids long. Germline V CDR1 and CDR2: KGHSH, LQKENI. DNA for the CDR3: TGTGCCAGCTCACTCCTACCCGGGGAGACCCAGTACTTC. Encoded protein: CASSLLPGETQYF.

The chain uses TRBV27 and TRBJ2-2; TRBD2 matches 10 bases. This CDR3 region has 20 residues. Losses at the gene ends were 2 bases for V and 1 base for J; bases not matched to a gene: 13. Germline values: CDR1 MNHEY, CDR2 SMNVEV (reference sequence). The CDR3 loop is CASSLQLAGANGVNTGELFF. CDR3 sequence (DNA): TGTGCCAGCAGTTTACAGCTAGCGGGAGCGAATGGAGTGAACACCGGGGAGCTGTTTTTT.

This clonotype occurred many times. The CDR3 DNA is TGTGCCAGCAGTCCCCATAGTGGGGGCCTCTACAATGAGCAGTTCTTC. It codes for CASSPHSGGLYNEQFF. This chain joins TRBV28 and TRBJ2-1; weak D call: TRBD1 (6 bases). The CDR3 runs to 16 residues. With 5 bases removed from V and 3 bases from J, the gap between germline ends came to 17 bases. From germline, CDR1 is MDHEN and CDR2 SYDVKM. Full variable domain (missing parts from reference TRBV28 and TRBJ2-1): DVKVTQSSRYLVKRTGEKVFLECVQDMDHENMFWYRQDPGLGLRLIYFSYDVKMKEKGDIPEGYSVSREKKERFSLILESASTNQTSMYLCASSPHSGGLYNEQFFGPGTRLTVL.

This clonotype has ten or more counts. The chain joins TRBV7-8 to TRBJ2-2, with 12 positions matching TRBD2. The CDR3 is 18 residues long. Per germline, CDR1 SGHVS and CDR2 FQNEAQ. V dropped 2 bases and J dropped 3; count of bases not matched to a gene: 7. CDR3 sequence (DNA): TGTGCCAGCAGCTTACCCCGAGGACTAGCGGGATACACCGGGGAGCTGTTTTTT. Translation: CASSLPRGLAGYTGELFF.

This clonotype appeared many times. This sequence joins TRBV27 and TRBJ2-7, with 8 nucleotides matching TRBD2. The germline V gene encodes CDR1 MNHEY and CDR2 SMNVEV (reference sequence). The CDR3 length is 14 residues. Losses at the gene ends were 7 bases for V and 3 bases for J; bases not matched to a gene: 8. The CDR3, as DNA: TGTGCCAGCAAACTAGCGGTGGGGGGCTACGAGCAGTACTTC. It is translated as CASKLAVGGYEQYF.

There are many counts of this clonotype. The chain has TRBV24-1 and TRBJ2-1; tentative D call: TRBD1 (6 bases). The germline V gene has CDR1 KGHDR and CDR2 SFDVKD. V was clipped by 6 bases and J by 0 bases, with 17 bases between them. This CDR3 has 17 residues. CDR3 in amino acids: CATSRPGTTRSYNEQFF. DNA for the CDR3: TGTGCCACCAGTCGTCCCGGGACAACCCGCTCCTACAATGAGCAGTTCTTC.